The sequence of this TCR beta chain was determined in a study of CD8 T cells in ankylosing spondylitis. Study-wide results and caveats: Past studies reported some motif variants in reactive arthritis synovial fluid and blood. As for the disease-linked clones, they showed a CD8+ phenotype and occurred at relatively low frequencies in peripheral blood. There was reportedly significant enrichment of clones that were disease-linked in matched ankylosing spondylitis synovial fluid. What appeared characteristic of ankylosing spondylitis blood was a TCR beta motif of eight highly homologous variants.

This CDR3 has 14 residues. The V gene's germline CDR1 is SGHVS and CDR2 FQNEAQ. The V end lost 1 base, the J end lost 5 bases, and 12 bases lay between the germline ends. In its sample, this clonotype was seen many times. Its antigen is still unknown. Molecular-barcoded quantitative 5'-RACE produced these TCR beta libraries. TCRdb re-derived calls from the 5' RACE reads in MiXCR, one entry per CDR3 protein. Of 250,000 to 350,000 distinct CDR3 sequences in the sample, less than 9.5% were seen once. The sequencing input was blood, either unsorted or a sorted T cell fraction (not recorded which). The J gene is TRBJ2-7, the V gene TRBV7-8; D call uncertain. This clonotype was obtained from a male donor with ankylosing spondylitis. This chain's CDR3 is CASSLELLRNEQYF. The CDR3 DNA sequence: TGTGCCAGCAGCTTAGAACTTCTGAGGAACGAGCAGTACTTC.